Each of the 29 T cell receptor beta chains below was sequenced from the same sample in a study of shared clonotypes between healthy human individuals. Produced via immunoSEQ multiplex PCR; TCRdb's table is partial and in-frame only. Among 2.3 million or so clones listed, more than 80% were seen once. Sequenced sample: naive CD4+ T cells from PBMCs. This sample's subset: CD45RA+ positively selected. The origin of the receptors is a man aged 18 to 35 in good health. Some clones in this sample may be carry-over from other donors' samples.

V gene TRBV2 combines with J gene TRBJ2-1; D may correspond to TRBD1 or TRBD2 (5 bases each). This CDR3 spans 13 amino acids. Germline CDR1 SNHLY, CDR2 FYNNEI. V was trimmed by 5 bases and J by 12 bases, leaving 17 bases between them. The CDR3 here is CASSLGTLTWQFF. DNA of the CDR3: TGTGCCAGCAGTCTCGGGACCTTGACATGGCAGTTCTTC.

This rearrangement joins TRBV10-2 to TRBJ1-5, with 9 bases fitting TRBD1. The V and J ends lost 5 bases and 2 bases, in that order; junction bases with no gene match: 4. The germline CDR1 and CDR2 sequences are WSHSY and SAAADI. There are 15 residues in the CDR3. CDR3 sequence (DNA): TGCGCCAGCAGTAGGACAGGGGCGGGCAATCAGCCCCAGCATTTT. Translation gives CASSRTGAGNQPQHF.

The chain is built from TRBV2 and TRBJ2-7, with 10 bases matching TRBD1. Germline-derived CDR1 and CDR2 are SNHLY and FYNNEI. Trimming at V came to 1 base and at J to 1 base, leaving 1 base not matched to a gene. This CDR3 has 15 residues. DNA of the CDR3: TGTGCCAGCAGTGAAGGGACAGGGGGTTCCTACGAGCAGTACTTC. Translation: CASSEGTGGSYEQYF.

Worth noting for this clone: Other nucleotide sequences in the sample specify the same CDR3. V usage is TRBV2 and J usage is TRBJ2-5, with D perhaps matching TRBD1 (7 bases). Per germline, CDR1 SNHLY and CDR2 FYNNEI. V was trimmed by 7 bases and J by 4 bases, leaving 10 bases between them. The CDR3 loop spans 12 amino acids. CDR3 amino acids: CASNQGGETQYF. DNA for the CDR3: TGTGCCAGCAACCAGGGGGGAGAGACCCAGTACTTC.

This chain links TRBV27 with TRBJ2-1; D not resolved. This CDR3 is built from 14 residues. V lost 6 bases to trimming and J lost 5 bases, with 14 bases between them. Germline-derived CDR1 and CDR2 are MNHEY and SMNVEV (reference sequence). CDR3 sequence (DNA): TGTGCCAGCAGAAGCCTGAAACATAACAATGAGCAGTTCTTC. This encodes CASRSLKHNNEQFF.

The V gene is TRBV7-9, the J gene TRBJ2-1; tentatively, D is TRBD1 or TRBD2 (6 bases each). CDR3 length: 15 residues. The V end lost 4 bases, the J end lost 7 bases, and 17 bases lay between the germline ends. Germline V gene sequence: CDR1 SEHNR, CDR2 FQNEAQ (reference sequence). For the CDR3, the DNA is TGTGCCAGCAGCTATGGGGGGCGAGGACGGAATGAGCAGTTCTTC. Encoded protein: CASSYGGRGRNEQFF.

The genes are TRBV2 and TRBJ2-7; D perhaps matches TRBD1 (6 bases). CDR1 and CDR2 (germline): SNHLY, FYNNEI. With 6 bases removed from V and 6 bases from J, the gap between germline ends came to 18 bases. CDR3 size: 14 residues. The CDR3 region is CASRYLGGNGEQYF. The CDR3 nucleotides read TGTGCCAGCAGATACCTAGGGGGAAATGGCGAGCAGTACTTC.

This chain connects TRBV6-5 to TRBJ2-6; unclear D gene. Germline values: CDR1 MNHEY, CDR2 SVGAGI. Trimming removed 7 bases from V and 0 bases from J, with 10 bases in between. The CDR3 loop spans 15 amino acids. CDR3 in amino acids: CASTLSYSGANVLTF. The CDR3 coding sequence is TGTGCCAGCACCTTATCGTACTCTGGGGCCAACGTCCTGACTTTC.

The CDR3 reads CASSLYQGADTEAFF. The CDR3 nucleotides read TGCGCCAGCAGCTTGTATCAGGGGGCGGACACTGAAGCTTTCTTT. This chain joins TRBV5-1 and TRBJ1-1; 8 nucleotides align to TRBD1. Germline-derived CDR1 and CDR2 are SGHRS and YFSETQ. V was clipped by 1 base and J by 3 bases; unmatched bases: 5. The CDR3 sequence is 15 residues long.

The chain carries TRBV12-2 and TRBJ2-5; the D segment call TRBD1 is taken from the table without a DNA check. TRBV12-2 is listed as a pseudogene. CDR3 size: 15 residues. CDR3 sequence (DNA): TGTGCAAGTCGCTTAGCCAGGGGGCCGGGAGAGACCCAGTACTTC. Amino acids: CASRLARGPGETQYF.

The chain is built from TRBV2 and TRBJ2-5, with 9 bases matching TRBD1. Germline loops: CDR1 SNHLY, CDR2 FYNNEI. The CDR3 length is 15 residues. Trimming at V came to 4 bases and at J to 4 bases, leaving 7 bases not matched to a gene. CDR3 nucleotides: TGTGCCAGCAGTGTAGGGACAGGGAGAGTAGAGACCCAGTACTTC. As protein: CASSVGTGRVETQYF.

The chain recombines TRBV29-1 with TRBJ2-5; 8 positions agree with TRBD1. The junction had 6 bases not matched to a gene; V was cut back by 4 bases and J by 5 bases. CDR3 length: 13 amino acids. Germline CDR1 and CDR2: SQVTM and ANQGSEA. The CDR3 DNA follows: TGCAGCGTTGGACTCAGGGGGCGGGAGACCCAGTACTTC. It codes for CSVGLRGRETQYF.

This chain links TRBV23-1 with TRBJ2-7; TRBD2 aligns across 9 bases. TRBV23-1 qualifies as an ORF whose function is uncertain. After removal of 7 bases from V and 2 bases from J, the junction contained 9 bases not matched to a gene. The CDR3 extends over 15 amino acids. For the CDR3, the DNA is TGCGCCAGCACCCCTAGCGGGATTCGCCCCTACGAGCAGTACTTC. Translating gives CASTPSGIRPYEQYF.

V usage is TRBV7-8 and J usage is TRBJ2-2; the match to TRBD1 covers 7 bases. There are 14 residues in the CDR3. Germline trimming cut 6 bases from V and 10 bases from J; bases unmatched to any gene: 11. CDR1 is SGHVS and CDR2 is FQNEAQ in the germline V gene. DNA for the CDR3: TGTGCCAGCAGGGCAGCCGAGGGGGCTATGGAGCTGTTTTTT. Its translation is CASRAAEGAMELFF.

The CDR3 sequence: CASSPVQVPNTDTQYF. The CDR3 DNA follows: TGTGCCAGCTCACCGGTCCAGGTTCCGAACACAGATACGCAGTATTTT. The chain couples TRBV18 to TRBJ2-3; D remains unclear. Looked up from germline, CDR1 is KGHSH and CDR2 is LQKENI. V was shortened by 3 bases and J by 2 bases, with 15 bases between the two germline ends. The CDR3 runs 16 residues. Filled out from reference TRBV18 and TRBJ2-3, the complete variable domain reads NAGVMQNPRHLVRRRGQEARLRCSPMKGHSHVYWYRQLPEEGLKFMVYLQKENIIDESGMPKERFSAEFPKEGPSILRIQQVVRGDSAAYFCASSPVQVPNTDTQYFGPGTRLTVL.

In nucleotides, the CDR3 is TGTGCCAGCAGCTTATCGCCCGTCGCAACTAATGAAAAACTGTTTTTT. Protein sequence: CASSLSPVATNEKLFF. The chain combines TRBV7-9 with TRBJ1-4, with D uncertain. V lost 2 bases to trimming and J lost 0 bases, with 10 bases between them. This CDR3 is built from 16 residues. Germline assignment: CDR1 SEHNR and CDR2 FQNEAQ (reference sequence).

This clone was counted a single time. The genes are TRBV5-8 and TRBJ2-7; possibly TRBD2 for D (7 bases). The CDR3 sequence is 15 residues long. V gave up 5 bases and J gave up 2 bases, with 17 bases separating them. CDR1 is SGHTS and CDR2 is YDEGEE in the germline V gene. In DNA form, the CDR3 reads TGTGCCAGCAGTCTGAGGGAGGGGGGAACCTACGAGCAGTACTTC. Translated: CASSLREGGTYEQYF.

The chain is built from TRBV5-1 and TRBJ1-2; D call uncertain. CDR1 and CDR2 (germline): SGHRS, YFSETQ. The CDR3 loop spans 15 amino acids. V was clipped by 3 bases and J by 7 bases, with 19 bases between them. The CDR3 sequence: CASSSIYDDWSGYTF. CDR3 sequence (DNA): TGCGCCAGCAGCTCAATCTACGATGACTGGTCTGGCTACACCTTC.

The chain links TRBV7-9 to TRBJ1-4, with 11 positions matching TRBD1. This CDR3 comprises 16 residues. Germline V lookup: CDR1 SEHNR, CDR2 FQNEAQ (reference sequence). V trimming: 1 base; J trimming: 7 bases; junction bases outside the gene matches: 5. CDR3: CASSLVLGTGGEKLFF. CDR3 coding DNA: TGTGCCAGCAGCTTAGTTCTTGGGACAGGGGGTGAAAAACTGTTTTTT.

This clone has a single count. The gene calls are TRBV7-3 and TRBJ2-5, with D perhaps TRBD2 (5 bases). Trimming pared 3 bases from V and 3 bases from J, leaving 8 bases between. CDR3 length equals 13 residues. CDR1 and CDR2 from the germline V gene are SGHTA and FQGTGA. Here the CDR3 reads CASSFDGEETQYF. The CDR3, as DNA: TGTGCCAGCAGCTTCGACGGGGAAGAGACCCAGTACTTC.

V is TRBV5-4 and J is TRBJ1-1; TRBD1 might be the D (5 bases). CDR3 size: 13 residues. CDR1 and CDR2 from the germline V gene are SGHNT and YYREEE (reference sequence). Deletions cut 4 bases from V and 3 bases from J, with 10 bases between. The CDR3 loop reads CASSPGRDTEAFF. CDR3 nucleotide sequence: TGTGCCAGCAGCCCGGGACGGGACACTGAAGCTTTCTTT.

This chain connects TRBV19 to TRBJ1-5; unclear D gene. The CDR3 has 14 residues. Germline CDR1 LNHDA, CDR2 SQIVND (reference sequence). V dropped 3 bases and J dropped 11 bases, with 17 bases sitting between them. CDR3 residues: CASSIFSLRQAQHF. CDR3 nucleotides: TGTGCCAGTAGTATTTTTTCACTCAGGCAGGCCCAGCATTTT.

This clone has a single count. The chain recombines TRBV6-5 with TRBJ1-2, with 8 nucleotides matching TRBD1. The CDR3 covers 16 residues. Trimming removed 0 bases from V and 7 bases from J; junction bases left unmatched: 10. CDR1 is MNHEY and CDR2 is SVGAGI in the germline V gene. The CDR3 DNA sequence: TGTGCCAGCAGTTACTCTTGGACAGGGACCCACGGTGGCTACACCTTC. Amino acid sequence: CASSYSWTGTHGGYTF.

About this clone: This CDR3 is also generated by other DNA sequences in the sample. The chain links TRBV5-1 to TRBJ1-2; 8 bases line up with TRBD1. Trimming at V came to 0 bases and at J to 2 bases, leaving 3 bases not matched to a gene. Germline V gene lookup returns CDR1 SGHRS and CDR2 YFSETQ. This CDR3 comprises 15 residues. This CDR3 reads CASSLGTGTNYGYTF. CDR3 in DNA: TGCGCCAGCAGCTTGGGGACAGGGACCAACTATGGCTACACCTTC.

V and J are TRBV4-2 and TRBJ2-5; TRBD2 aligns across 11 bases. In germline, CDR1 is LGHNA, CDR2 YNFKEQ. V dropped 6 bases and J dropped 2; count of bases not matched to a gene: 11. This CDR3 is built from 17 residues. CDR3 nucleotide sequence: TGTGCCAGCAGGACTAGCGGGGCAACGAGCCTACAAGAGACCCAGTACTTC. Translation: CASRTSGATSLQETQYF.

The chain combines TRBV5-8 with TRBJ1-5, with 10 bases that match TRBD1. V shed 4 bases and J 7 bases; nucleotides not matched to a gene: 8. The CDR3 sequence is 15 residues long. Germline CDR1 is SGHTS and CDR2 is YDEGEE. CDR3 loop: CASSLDRGSYQPQHF. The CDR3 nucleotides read TGTGCCAGCAGCCTGGACAGGGGGAGTTACCAGCCCCAGCATTTT.

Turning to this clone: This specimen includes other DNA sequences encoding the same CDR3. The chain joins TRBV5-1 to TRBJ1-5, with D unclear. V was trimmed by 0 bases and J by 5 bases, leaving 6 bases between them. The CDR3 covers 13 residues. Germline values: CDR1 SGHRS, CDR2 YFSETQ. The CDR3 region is CASSLAADQPQHF. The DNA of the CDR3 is TGCGCCAGCAGCTTGGCTGCGGATCAGCCCCAGCATTTT.

The CDR3 sequence is CASSDPSWTGNTEAFF. Here the CDR3 DNA reads TGTGCCAGCAGTGACCCATCCTGGACAGGGAACACTGAAGCTTTCTTT. V is TRBV6-4 and J is TRBJ1-1, with 7 bases matching TRBD1. CDR1 MRHNA and CDR2 SNTAGT come from the germline V gene. Unmatched junction bases numbered 7, after V lost 2 bases and J lost 1 base. This CDR3 spans 16 amino acids.

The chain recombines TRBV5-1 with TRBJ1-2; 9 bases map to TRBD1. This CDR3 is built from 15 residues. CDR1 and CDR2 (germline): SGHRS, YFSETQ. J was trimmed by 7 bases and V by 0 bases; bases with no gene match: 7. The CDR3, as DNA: TGCGCCAGCAGCTTGGTAAGGGACAGGGTAAGTGGCTACACCTTC. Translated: CASSLVRDRVSGYTF.